The text below deals with one T cell receptor beta chain. Antigen specificity is unknown. The data stem from a study of T cell responses to AZD1222 COVID-19 vaccine. Germline CDR1 and CDR2: MNHEY and SMNVEV (reference sequence). This CDR3 contains 15 residues. V shed 6 bases and J shed 0 bases, with 12 bases lying between them. Study-level results: Repertoires in all cases were sampled only once the peak T cell response had passed. Clonal diversity was possibly underestimated, and white British individuals and females predominated among donors. Just a handful of AZD1222 recipients were seropositive at baseline. CD4 TCRs covered the whole spike, strongest at regions 160-218 and 743-854.

The repertoire was sequenced with immunoSEQ multiplex PCR; TCRdb's copy has only in-frame clones and lacks some. The top ten clones hold roughly 3.1% of a sample with about 150,000 clones, about nine tenths of them seen once. This chain joins TRBV27 and TRBJ1-3; possibly TRBD1 for D (6 bases). Source: peripheral blood, taken on day 0 of AZD1222 vaccination. The receptor was isolated from an adult in good health. CDR3 DNA: TGTGCCAGCAGCCTGACAGGCCGCTCTGGAAACACCATATATTTT. Residues: CASSLTGRSGNTIYF.